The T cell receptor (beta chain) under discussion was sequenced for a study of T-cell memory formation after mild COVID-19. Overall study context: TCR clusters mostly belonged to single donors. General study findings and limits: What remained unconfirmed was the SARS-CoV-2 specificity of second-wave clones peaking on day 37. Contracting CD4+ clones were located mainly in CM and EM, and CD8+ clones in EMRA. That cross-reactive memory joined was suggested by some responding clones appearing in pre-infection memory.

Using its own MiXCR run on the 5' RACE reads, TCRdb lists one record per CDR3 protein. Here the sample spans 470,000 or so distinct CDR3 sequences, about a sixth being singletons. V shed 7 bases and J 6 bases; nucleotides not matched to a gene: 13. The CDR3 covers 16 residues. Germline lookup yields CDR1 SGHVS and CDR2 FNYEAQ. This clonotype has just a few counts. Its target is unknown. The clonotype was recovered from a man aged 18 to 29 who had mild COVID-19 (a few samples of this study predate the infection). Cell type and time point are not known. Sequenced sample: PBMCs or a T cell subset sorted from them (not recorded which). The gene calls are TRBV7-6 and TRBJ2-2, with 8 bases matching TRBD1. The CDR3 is CASTRGGRGRPGELFF. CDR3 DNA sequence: TGTGCCAGCACTCGGGGAGGCAGGGGGCGCCCCGGGGAGCTGTTTTTT.